This is a list of T cell receptor beta chains from one sample in a study of cytomegalovirus exposure and HLA in healthy donors. Only in-frame clones appear in the TCRdb table, and some are missing; sequencing was by immunoSEQ multiplex PCR. The sample comprises about 130,000 clones, roughly 84% of which are singletons, and roughly 1.2% rests with the top ten. Sequenced input: PBMCs. These receptors all stem from a girl aged 2-10 years in good health and CMV-seronegative. Each CDR3 is given with its conserved first and last residue. The order of the fields is CDR3 length, clone size, V gene, J gene, D gene, CDR3 DNA, CDR3 protein. A D gene is named only where the DNA matches it firmly. Where a row states a size, it is once, few, many or the class of an expanded clone; other rows omit it.

>14|-|TRBV11-3|TRBJ2-2|TRBD1
TGTGCCAGCAGACGACAGGGGGACACCGGGGAGCTGTTTTTT
CASRRQGDTGELFF
>16|-|TRBV7-9|TRBJ2-2|TRBD2
TGTGCCAGCAGCTTACTGACTAGCGGGGACACCGGGGAGCTGTTTTTT
CASSLLTSGDTGELFF
>12|-|TRBV2|TRBJ2-5|-
TGTGCCAGCAAGCGTAGCGGTGGGACCCAGTACTTC
CASKRSGGTQYF
>13|-|TRBV7-6|TRBJ1-1|-
TGTGCCAGCAGCTTAAACACGAACACTGAAGCTTTCTTT
CASSLNTNTEAFF
>14|-|TRBV6-4|TRBJ2-2|-
TGTGCCAGCAGTAAGCTAGAGGACACCGGGGAGCTGTTTTTT
CASSKLEDTGELFF
>14|-|TRBV25-1|TRBJ1-1|TRBD1
TGTGCCAGCAGTGCTGGACAGGGGAACACTGAAGCTTTCTTT
CASSAGQGNTEAFF
>18|-|TRBV5-1|TRBJ2-1|TRBD2
TGCGCCAGCAGCACTGGACTAGCGGGAGTAGGGTCCTACAATGAGCAGTTCTTC
CASSTGLAGVGSYNEQFF
>14|-|TRBV2|TRBJ2-5|TRBD2
TGTGCCAGCAGTGCTGCTAGCGGGGAGGAGACCCAGTACTTC
CASSAASGEETQYF
>13|-|TRBV4-2|TRBJ1-1|-
TGTGCCAGCAGCCAATTCACCGCGACTGAAGCTTTCTTT
CASSQFTATEAFF
>15|-|TRBV4-1|TRBJ2-7|TRBD2
TGCGCCAGCAGCCAAGATCTAGCGGAGTCTAGGGGGCAGTACTTC
CASSQDLAESRGQYF
>17|-|TRBV29-1|TRBJ2-5|TRBD2
TGCAGCGTTGAAGATGCTTCTAGCGGGGCCCAGTGGGAGACCCAGTACTTC
CSVEDASSGAQWETQYF
>14|-|TRBV2|TRBJ2-7|TRBD2
TGTGCCAGCAACAGACTAGCGGGAGTTAACGAGCAGTACTTC
CASNRLAGVNEQYF
>14|once|TRBV4-3|TRBJ1-1|-
TGCGCCAGCAGCCAAGAATCTTCCGGCACTGAAGCTTTCTTT
CASSQESSGTEAFF
>15|-|TRBV2|TRBJ2-3|-
TGTGCCAGCAGGACCGATTGGACTAGCACAGATACGCAGTATTTT
CASRTDWTSTDTQYF
>13|once|TRBV7-9|TRBJ1-1|-
TGTGCCAGCAGCACCTCAGTGAACACTGAAGCTTTCTTT
CASSTSVNTEAFF
>14|-|TRBV9|TRBJ2-1|TRBD2
TGTGCCAGCAGCACAACCCCGGGGGGGCCTGAGCAGTTCTTC
CASSTTPGGPEQFF
>12|once|TRBV28|TRBJ2-5|-
TGTGCCAGCAGTTTACAAACAGGGAAGTCGAACTTC
CASSLQTGKSNF